This note documents a single T cell receptor beta chain sequence. What it binds is unknown. This CDR3 is built from 18 residues. Germline V gene data show CDR1 as MDHEN and CDR2 as SYDVKM. V lost 6 bases, J lost 7 bases, and 23 bases stayed unmatched. The table came from immunoSEQ multiplex PCR; TCRdb's copy has only in-frame clones and leaves some out. The sample consists of approximately 50,000 clones, approximately 75% of them appearing once. This specimen comes from a study of cytotoxic CD8 clonotypes in ibrutinib-treated CLL. Broader study findings: Whereas clonality rose at ibrutinib response, it declined toward baseline at progression.

This material consisted of PBMCs, taken after 12 months of ibrutinib treatment. J is TRBJ1-2 and V is TRBV28; 7 positions agree with TRBD1. The clonotype was recovered from a human donor with chronic lymphocytic leukemia. The CDR3 here is CASRYQGGRGSRGLGYTF. Here the CDR3 DNA reads TGTGCCAGCAGATACCAGGGGGGCAGGGGGTCGAGAGGGCTTGGCTACACCTTC.